The 23 T cell receptor beta chains below all came from one sample that was sequenced in a study of cytomegalovirus exposure and HLA in healthy donors. It was with 60 Vbeta and 13 Jbeta primers that the PCR ran. Assay: immunoSEQ multiplex PCR; the TCRdb copy retains only in-frame clones and omits some. The sample has about 210,000 clones; approximately 80% are singletons. The material sequenced was PBMCs. The origin of the receptors is a woman aged 45-60 years in good health and CMV-seropositive.

This rearrangement joins TRBV5-4 to TRBJ2-3; 9 nucleotides align to TRBD2. The V gene's germline CDR1 is SGHNT and CDR2 YYREEE (reference sequence). The V gene end was trimmed by 6 bases and the J gene end by 3 bases; junction bases not matched to a gene: 11. The CDR3 is made up of 16 amino acids. Here the CDR3 reads CASTPGKRGATDTQYF. The CDR3 DNA is TGTGCCAGCACTCCAGGAAAGCGGGGGGCGACAGATACGCAGTATTTT.

CDR3 loop: CASSVGGGPYNEQFF. CDR3 nucleotides: TGTGCCAGCAGCGTAGGCGGGGGGCCCTACAATGAGCAGTTCTTC. This chain uses TRBV9 with TRBJ2-1; 8 bases fit TRBD2. V was pared by 0 bases and J by 2 bases, with 1 base of the junction left unmatched. Germline V gives CDR1 SGDLS, CDR2 YYNGEE. The CDR3 runs 15 residues.

The gene calls are TRBV4-1 and TRBJ2-7; 8 positions match TRBD2. CDR1 and CDR2 from the germline V gene are MGHRA and YSYEKL. The CDR3 totals 16 residues. Trimming took 2 bases from V and 2 from J; bases not matched to a gene: 8. The CDR3 coding sequence is TGCGCCAGCAGCCAACATCCGCGGGGGGCAACCTACGAGCAGTACTTC. Its translation is CASSQHPRGATYEQYF.

This clone was recorded a few times. The genes are TRBV6-5 and TRBJ1-2; unclear D gene. Trimming removed 7 bases at V and 2 bases at J, with 11 bases between. The CDR3 is made up of 13 amino acids. Germline V CDR1 and CDR2: MNHEY, SVGAGI. The CDR3 sequence is CASTSGWNYGYTF. The DNA of the CDR3 is TGTGCCAGCACGTCGGGGTGGAACTATGGCTACACCTTC.

This clone was observed a handful of times. This sequence joins TRBV27 and TRBJ1-4; 8 bases align to TRBD1. The V gene end was trimmed by 3 bases and the J gene end by 5 bases; junction bases not matched to a gene: 11. CDR3 length: 17 residues. The V gene's germline CDR1 is MNHEY and CDR2 SMNVEV (reference sequence). CDR3 in amino acids: CASSFRHRGGSNEKLFF. The CDR3, as DNA: TGTGCCAGCAGTTTCCGCCACAGGGGGGGATCCAATGAAAAACTGTTTTTT. The whole variable domain, remainder taken from reference TRBV27 and TRBJ1-4, is EAQVTQNPRYLITVTGKKLTVTCSQNMNHEYMSWYRQDPGLGLRQIYYSMNVEVTDKGDVPEGYKVSRKEKRNFPLILESPSPNQTSLYFCASSFRHRGGSNEKLFFGSGTQLSVL.

The CDR3 sequence: CAISGQGGTDTQYF. In nucleotides, the CDR3 is TGTGCCATCAGCGGACAGGGGGGGACAGATACGCAGTATTTT. V and J are TRBV10-3 and TRBJ2-3; TRBD1 matches 10 bases. Per germline, CDR1 ENHRY and CDR2 SYGVKD. V gave up 6 bases and J gave up 3 bases; unmatched junction bases: 3. The CDR3 totals 14 residues.

The chain joins TRBV28 to TRBJ2-2, with 7 bases matching TRBD1. Germline CDR1 and CDR2: MDHEN and SYDVKM. J lost 2 bases, V lost 8 bases, and 2 bases had no gene match. The CDR3 is made up of 13 amino acids. DNA for the CDR3: TGTGCCAGCCGGGACAGTAACACCGGGGAGCTGTTTTTT. It encodes CASRDSNTGELFF. The variable domain in full, completed from reference TRBV28 and TRBJ2-2, reads DVKVTQSSRYLVKRTGEKVFLECVQDMDHENMFWYRQDPGLGLRLIYFSYDVKMKEKGDIPEGYSVSREKKERFSLILESASTNQTSMYLCASRDSNTGELFFGEGSRLTVL.

This clone occurred a few times. This rearrangement joins TRBV7-9 to TRBJ2-7; a weak D match, TRBD1 (5 bases). CDR1 is SEHNR, CDR2 FQNEAQ, per germline (reference sequence). Deletions cut 0 bases from V and 3 bases from J, with 9 bases between. CDR3 length: 14 residues. CDR3 bases: TGTGCCAGCAGCTTAGCGGAGACAGACTACGAGCAGTACTTC. It is translated as CASSLAETDYEQYF. The whole variable domain, remainder taken from reference TRBV7-9 and TRBJ2-7, is DTGVSQNPRHKITKRGQNVTFRCDPISEHNRLYWYRQTLGQGPEFLTYFQNEAQLEKSRLLSDRFSAERPKGSFSTLEIQRTEQGDSAMYLCASSLAETDYEQYFGPGTRLTVT.

The gene calls are TRBV7-3 and TRBJ1-5; 10 bases are a match to TRBD1. The V gene end was trimmed by 2 bases and the J gene end by 5 bases; junction bases not matched to a gene: 9. Looked up from germline, CDR1 is SGHTA and CDR2 is FQGTGA. CDR3 length: 17 residues. This chain's CDR3 is CASSLPPGDRGHQPQHF. DNA of the CDR3: TGTGCCAGCAGCTTACCCCCAGGAGACAGGGGGCATCAGCCCCAGCATTTT.

This clone appeared a single time. The rearrangement links TRBV7-8 to TRBJ1-5, with 8 nucleotides matching TRBD1. CDR3 length: 15 amino acids. J was trimmed by 2 bases and V by 5 bases; bases with no gene match: 5. Germline CDR1 reads SGHVS; CDR2 reads FQNEAQ. CDR3 amino acids: CASSRQGSGNQPQHF. CDR3 DNA sequence: TGTGCCAGCAGCCGACAGGGGTCCGGCAATCAGCCCCAGCATTTT.

The genes are TRBV5-4 and TRBJ2-7, with TRBD1 matching over 10 bases. The CDR3 length is 16 residues. Germline V gives CDR1 SGHNT, CDR2 YYREEE (reference sequence). V lost 0 bases and J lost 4; bases outside the gene matches: 7. In DNA form, the CDR3 reads TGTGCCAGCAGCTTGGGGGGGGACAGGGGAAGTTACGAGCAGTACTTC. Amino acid sequence: CASSLGGDRGSYEQYF.

The chain joins TRBV2 to TRBJ1-3, with D uncertain. V lost 5 bases and J lost 8, with 22 bases in between. CDR1 SNHLY and CDR2 FYNNEI come from the germline V gene. The CDR3 runs to 16 residues. This CDR3 reads CASSPMVSPYGYTIYF. CDR3 nucleotides: TGTGCCAGCAGTCCAATGGTTTCGCCGTACGGGTACACCATATATTTT. Together with reference TRBV2 and TRBJ1-3, the CDR3 gives the full variable domain: EPEVTQTPSHQVTQMGQEVILRCVPISNHLYFYWYRQILGQKVEFLVSFYNNEISEKSEIFDDQFSVERPDGSNFTLKIRSTKLEDSAMYFCASSPMVSPYGYTIYFGEGSWLTVV.

The rearrangement uses TRBV25-1 and TRBJ1-1; a weak D match, TRBD1 (5 bases). This CDR3 is built from 13 residues. V gave up 4 bases and J gave up 5 bases, with 11 bases separating them. Germline CDR1 and CDR2: MGHDK and SYGVNS. DNA of the CDR3: TGTGCCAGCAGTGTCCTTCGGGGGACTGAAGCTTTCTTT. It codes for CASSVLRGTEAFF.

The chain recombines TRBV11-3 with TRBJ2-1; weak D call: TRBD1 (5 bases). The CDR3 spans 13 residues. Looked up from germline, CDR1 is SGHNT and CDR2 is YENEEA. V lost 5 bases to trimming and J lost 4 bases, with 9 bases between them. The CDR3 loop is CASSVDSYNEQFF. The DNA of the CDR3 is TGTGCCAGCAGCGTCGACAGTTACAATGAGCAGTTCTTC. The whole variable domain, filled in from reference TRBV11-3 and TRBJ2-1, reads EAGVVQSPRYKIIEKKQPVAFWCNPISGHNTLYWYLQNLGQGPELLIRYENEEAVDDSQLPKDRFSAERLKGVDSTLKIQPAELGDSAVYLCASSVDSYNEQFFGPGTRLTVL.

This clone has a handful of counts. This chain uses TRBV28 with TRBJ2-3; D might be TRBD2 (5 bases). The germline CDR1 and CDR2 sequences are MDHEN and SYDVKM. V was trimmed by 7 bases and J by 4 bases, leaving 18 bases between them. CDR3 length: 15 residues. The CDR3 nucleotides read TGTGCCAGCACATATCGACGCGGCGGGCCAGATACGCAGTATTTT. It encodes CASTYRRGGPDTQYF.

This chain connects TRBV6-1 to TRBJ2-7, with a tentative D call TRBD1 (5 bases). V lost 4 bases to trimming and J lost 3 bases, with 16 bases between them. The germline V gene has CDR1 MNHNS and CDR2 SASEGT. The CDR3 spans 15 residues. CDR3 DNA sequence: TGTGCCAGCAGTGTTGGGTCAGGGAACATCTACGAGCAGTACTTC. It translates to CASSVGSGNIYEQYF.

In regard to this clone: Germline is not matched at one junction end, which may reflect a read error. The gene calls are TRBV7-9 and TRBJ1-6; TRBD1 agrees at 9 bases. CDR3 length: 15 residues. Germline assignment: CDR1 SEHNR and CDR2 FQNEAQ (reference sequence). CDR3 in amino acids: CSSSLRGTGTVPLHF. The CDR3 DNA follows: TGTTCCAGCAGCTTACGGGGGACAGGGACCGTGCCCCTCCACTTT.

This chain connects TRBV6-1 to TRBJ2-5; D perhaps matches TRBD1 (6 bases). The length of the CDR3 is 13 residues. Deletions cut 10 bases from V and 4 bases from J, with 16 bases between. Germline CDR1 and CDR2: MNHNS and SASEGT. The CDR3 DNA is TGTGCCATCGATACAGGGTCGAGAGAGACCCAGTACTTC. It yields the protein CAIDTGSRETQYF.

This chain links TRBV18 with TRBJ2-1, with TRBD1 matching 7 bases. The V and J ends lost 3 bases and 8 bases, in that order; junction bases with no gene match: 7. Germline values: CDR1 KGHSH, CDR2 LQKENI. The CDR3 spans 14 residues. CDR3 coding DNA: TGTGCCAGCTCACCCTGGGACAGTGGCGATGAGCAGTTCTTC. Amino acid sequence: CASSPWDSGDEQFF.

The chain couples TRBV18 to TRBJ2-2; D perhaps matches TRBD2 (5 bases). The germline V gene encodes CDR1 KGHSH and CDR2 LQKENI. The CDR3 consists of 15 residues. V lost 3 bases and J lost 10, with 18 bases in between. The CDR3 nucleotides are TGTGCCAGCTCACCGAGGGAAAGGGCCGGGGAGGAGCTGTTTTTT. Its protein product is CASSPRERAGEELFF.

This sequence joins TRBV30 and TRBJ1-2; D remains unclear. Germline values: CDR1 GTSNPN, CDR2 SVGIG (reference sequence). The CDR3 extends over 14 amino acids. Trimming left V 0 bases short and J 2 bases short, with 10 bases between. The CDR3 DNA reads TGTGCCTGGAGTGTAAGGAGTTGGAACTATGGCTACACCTTC. Translated, it gives CAWSVRSWNYGYTF.

The count of this clone is one. CDR3 loop: CASSAAGQKNIQYF. The DNA of the CDR3 is TGTGCCAGCAGTGCCGCGGGGCAGAAAAACATTCAGTACTTC. V and J are TRBV28 and TRBJ2-4; weak D call: TRBD2 (6 bases). Per germline, CDR1 MDHEN and CDR2 SYDVKM. With 5 bases removed from V and 4 bases from J, the gap between germline ends came to 12 bases. The length of the CDR3 is 14 residues.

The chain is built from TRBV6-1 and TRBJ1-1; no firm D call. The CDR3 is 14 amino acids. The ends were cut back, 4 bases at V and 1 base at J, with 10 bases in the middle. Germline V lookup: CDR1 MNHNS, CDR2 SASEGT. CDR3 loop: CASSGGPSNTEAFF. CDR3 bases: TGTGCCAGCAGTGGAGGGCCTTCGAACACTGAAGCTTTCTTT.